The source of this TCR beta chain is a study of regulatory T cells in long-lasting Graves disease. General observations from the study: New patients shared 966 public clonotypes, and persistent patients shared more, with about 2,500. The study found lower TCR diversity in persistent Graves' patients than in newly diagnosed ones.

Regarding this clonotype: Its matching antigen is unknown. Just one base apart from a much larger clone, this may be a read error.

Germline CDR1 reads SGHAT; CDR2 reads FQNNGV. This CDR3 is built from 15 residues. Time point reported: persistent/refractory GD, antithyroid drugs over 5 years with positive TRAb. Extracted RNA from PBMCs served as the source of the TCR library. Diagnosis followed American Thyroid Association guidelines for Graves' disease. HTBI primers from iRepertoire and Arm-PCR of CDR3 regions yielded the TCR beta libraries. Authors' data handling: Segment identification across samples yielded roughly 62 TRBV and some 13 TRBJ segments. From the multiplex PCR reads, TCRdb called clonotypes with MiXCR, one entry per CDR3 protein. These V and J calls originate from TCRdb's pipeline instead of the authors' own analysis. The table has about 290,000 distinct CDR3 sequences, 22% seen once; the top ten hold about 61%.

The chain combines TRBV11-2 with TRBJ2-7; the D gene is possibly TRBD1 (5 bases). The source was peripheral blood mononuclear cells (PBMCs), collected when the disease was refractory, from a patient treated with antithyroid drugs. This receptor was taken from a female donor with Graves disease. The CDR3 sequence: CASILGDGQLYEQYF. The CDR3, as DNA: TGTGCCAGCATCTTAGGAGACGGACAACTCTACGAGCAGTACTTC.